This T cell receptor (beta chain) originates from a study of blood T cell repertoires in COVID-19. Between the trimmed V and J ends, which lost 4 bases and 0 bases, there was a span of 16 bases. Looked up from germline, CDR1 is LGHNA and CDR2 is YSLEER. CDR3 length equals 17 residues. In the original processing: Reference gene primer amplification yielded estimated nucleated cell counts. This table comes from immunoSEQ multiplex PCR, and its TCRdb copy is limited to in-frame clones, with some not included. D and trimming come from the DNA, and the V and J calls and clone size come from that table. The table includes some 310,000 clones, 85% to 90% detected once.

The rearrangement links TRBV4-3 to TRBJ2-1; D possibly corresponds to TRBD1 (6 bases). This receptor was obtained from a woman in her thirties or forties with COVID-19, enrolled during active disease. What was sequenced was peripheral blood. DNA for the CDR3: TGCGCCAGCAGCCGAGAGACAGGTTTTTTCTCCTACAATGAGCAGTTCTTC. This sequence encodes CASSRETGFFSYNEQFF.